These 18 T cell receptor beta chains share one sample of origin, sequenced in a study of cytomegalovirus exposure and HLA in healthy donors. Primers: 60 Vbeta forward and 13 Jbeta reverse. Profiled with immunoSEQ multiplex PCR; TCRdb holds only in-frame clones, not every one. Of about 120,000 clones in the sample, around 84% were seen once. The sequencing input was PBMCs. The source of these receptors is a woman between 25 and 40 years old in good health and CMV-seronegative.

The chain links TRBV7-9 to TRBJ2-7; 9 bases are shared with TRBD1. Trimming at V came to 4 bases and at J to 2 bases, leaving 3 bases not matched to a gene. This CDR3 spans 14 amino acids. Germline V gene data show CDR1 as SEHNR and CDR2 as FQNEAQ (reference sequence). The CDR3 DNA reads TGTGCCAGCAGCTCCGGGACAGGGCCCTACGAGCAGTACTTC. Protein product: CASSSGTGPYEQYF.

CDR3 sequence reads: CASSPTRAGTGGDNEQFF. CDR3 nucleotides: TGTGCCAGCTCACCGACGCGAGCCGGGACAGGAGGGGACAATGAGCAGTTCTTC. The chain carries TRBV18 and TRBJ2-1, with 8 positions matching TRBD1. With 3 bases clipped from V and 5 bases from J, the junction kept 15 bases outside the gene matches. This CDR3 has 18 amino acids. CDR1 KGHSH and CDR2 LQKENI come from the germline V gene. The full variable domain, in which reference TRBV18 and TRBJ2-1 provide the parts outside the CDR3, is NAGVMQNPRHLVRRRGQEARLRCSPMKGHSHVYWYRQLPEEGLKFMVYLQKENIIDESGMPKERFSAEFPKEGPSILRIQQVVRGDSAAYFCASSPTRAGTGGDNEQFFGPGTRLTVL.

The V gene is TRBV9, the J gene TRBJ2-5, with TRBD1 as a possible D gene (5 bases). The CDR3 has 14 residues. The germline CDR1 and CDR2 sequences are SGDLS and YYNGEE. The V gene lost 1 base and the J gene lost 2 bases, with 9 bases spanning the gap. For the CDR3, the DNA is TGTGCCAGCAGCGTATATGCAGGGCAAGAGACCCAGTACTTC. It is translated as CASSVYAGQETQYF.

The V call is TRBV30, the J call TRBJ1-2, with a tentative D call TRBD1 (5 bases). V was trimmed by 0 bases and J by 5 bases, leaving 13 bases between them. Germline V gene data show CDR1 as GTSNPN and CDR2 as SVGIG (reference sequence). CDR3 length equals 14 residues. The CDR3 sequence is CAWSVYPGRYGYTF. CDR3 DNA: TGTGCCTGGAGTGTATACCCAGGGCGATATGGCTACACCTTC.

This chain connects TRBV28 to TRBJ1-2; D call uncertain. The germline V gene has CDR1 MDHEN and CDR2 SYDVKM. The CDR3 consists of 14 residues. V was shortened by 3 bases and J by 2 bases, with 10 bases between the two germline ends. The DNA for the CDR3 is TGTGCCAGCAGTTTCCGGGGTTCAAACTATGGCTACACCTTC. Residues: CASSFRGSNYGYTF.

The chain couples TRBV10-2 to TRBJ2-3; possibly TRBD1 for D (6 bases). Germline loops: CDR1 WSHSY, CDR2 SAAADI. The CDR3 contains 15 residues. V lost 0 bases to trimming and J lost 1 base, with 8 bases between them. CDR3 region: CASSESRGGTDTQYF. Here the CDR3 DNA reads TGCGCCAGCAGTGAGTCCAGGGGAGGCACAGATACGCAGTATTTT.

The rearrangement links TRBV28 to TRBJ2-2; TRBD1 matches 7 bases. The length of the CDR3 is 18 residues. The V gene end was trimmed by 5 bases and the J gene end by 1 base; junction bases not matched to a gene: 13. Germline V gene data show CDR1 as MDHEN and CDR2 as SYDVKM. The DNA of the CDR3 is TGTGCCAGCAGTCCGAGTGGGCTGCACAGGGGGAACACCGGGGAGCTGTTTTTT. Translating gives CASSPSGLHRGNTGELFF.

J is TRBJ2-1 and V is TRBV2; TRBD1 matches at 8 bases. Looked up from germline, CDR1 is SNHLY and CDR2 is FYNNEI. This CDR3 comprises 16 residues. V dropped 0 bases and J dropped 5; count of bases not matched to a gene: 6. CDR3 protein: CASSEAGQGRHNEQFF. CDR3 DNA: TGTGCCAGCAGTGAAGCAGGACAGGGACGGCACAATGAGCAGTTCTTC. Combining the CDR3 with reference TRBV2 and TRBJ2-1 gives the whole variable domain EPEVTQTPSHQVTQMGQEVILRCVPISNHLYFYWYRQILGQKVEFLVSFYNNEISEKSEIFDDQFSVERPDGSNFTLKIRSTKLEDSAMYFCASSEAGQGRHNEQFFGPGTRLTVL.

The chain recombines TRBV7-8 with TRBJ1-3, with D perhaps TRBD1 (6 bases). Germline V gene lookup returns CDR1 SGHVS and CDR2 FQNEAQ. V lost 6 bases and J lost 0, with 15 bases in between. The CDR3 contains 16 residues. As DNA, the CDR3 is TGTGCCAGCAGACCAAGGACAGAATTCTCTGGAAACACCATATATTTT. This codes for CASRPRTEFSGNTIYF.

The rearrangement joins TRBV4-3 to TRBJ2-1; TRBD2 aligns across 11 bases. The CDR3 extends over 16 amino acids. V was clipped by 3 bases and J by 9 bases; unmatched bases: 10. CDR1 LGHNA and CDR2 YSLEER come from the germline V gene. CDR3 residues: CASSHLRSGGASEQFF. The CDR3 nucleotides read TGCGCCAGCAGCCATCTCCGTAGCGGGGGGGCTAGTGAGCAGTTCTTC.

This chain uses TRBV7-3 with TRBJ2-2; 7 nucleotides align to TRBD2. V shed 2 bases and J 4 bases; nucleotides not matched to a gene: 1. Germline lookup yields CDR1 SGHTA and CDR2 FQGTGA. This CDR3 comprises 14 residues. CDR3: CASSLWGGTGELFF. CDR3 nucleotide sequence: TGTGCCAGCAGCTTATGGGGGGGCACCGGGGAGCTGTTTTTT.

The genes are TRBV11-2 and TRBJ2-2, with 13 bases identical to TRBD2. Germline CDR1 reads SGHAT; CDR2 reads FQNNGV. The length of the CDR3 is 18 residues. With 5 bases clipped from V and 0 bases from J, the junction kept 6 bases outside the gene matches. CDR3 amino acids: CASSQGLAGNTNTGELFF. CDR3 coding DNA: TGTGCCAGCAGCCAGGGACTAGCGGGGAACACGAACACCGGGGAGCTGTTTTTT.

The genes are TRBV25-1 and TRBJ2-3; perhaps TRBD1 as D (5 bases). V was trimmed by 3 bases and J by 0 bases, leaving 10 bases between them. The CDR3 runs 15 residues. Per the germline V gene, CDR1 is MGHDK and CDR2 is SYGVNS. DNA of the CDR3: TGTGCCAGCAGTGACTCCGACAGTAGCACAGATACGCAGTATTTT. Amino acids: CASSDSDSSTDTQYF. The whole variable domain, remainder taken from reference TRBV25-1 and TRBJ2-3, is EADIYQTPRYLVIGTGKKITLECSQTMGHDKMYWYQQDPGMELHLIHYSYGVNSTEKGDLSSESTVSRIRTEHFPLTLESARPSHTSQYLCASSDSDSSTDTQYFGPGTRLTVL.

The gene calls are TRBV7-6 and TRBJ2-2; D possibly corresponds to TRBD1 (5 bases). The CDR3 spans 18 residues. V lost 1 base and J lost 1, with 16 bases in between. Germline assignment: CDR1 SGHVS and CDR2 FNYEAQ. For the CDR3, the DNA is TGTGCCAGCAGCTTAGACGGAGTCGGGCAGGGGAACACCGGGGAGCTGTTTTTT. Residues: CASSLDGVGQGNTGELFF.

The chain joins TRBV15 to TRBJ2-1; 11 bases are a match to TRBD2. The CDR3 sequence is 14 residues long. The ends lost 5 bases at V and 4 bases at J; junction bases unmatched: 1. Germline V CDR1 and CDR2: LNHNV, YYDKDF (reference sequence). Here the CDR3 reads CATSLAGGYNEQFF. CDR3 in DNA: TGTGCCACCAGCCTAGCGGGGGGATACAATGAGCAGTTCTTC.

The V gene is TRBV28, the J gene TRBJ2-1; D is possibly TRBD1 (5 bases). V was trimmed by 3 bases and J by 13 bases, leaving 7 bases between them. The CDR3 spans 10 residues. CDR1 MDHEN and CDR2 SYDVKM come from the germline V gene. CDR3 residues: CASSFGHQFF. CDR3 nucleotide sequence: TGTGCCAGCAGTTTCGGACACCAGTTCTTC.

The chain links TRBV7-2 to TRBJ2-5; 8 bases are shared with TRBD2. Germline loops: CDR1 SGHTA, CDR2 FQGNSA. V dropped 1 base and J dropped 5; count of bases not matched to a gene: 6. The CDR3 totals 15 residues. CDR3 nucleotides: TGTGCCAGCAGCTTAGACGGGGGGGCCGCCGAGACCCAGTACTTC. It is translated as CASSLDGGAAETQYF.

In nucleotides, the CDR3 is TGTGCCAGCAGTGCACTAACAGGGGATCCAGATACGCAGTATTTT. Translation: CASSALTGDPDTQYF. The chain uses TRBV28 and TRBJ2-3; 7 bases are shared with TRBD1. With 5 bases clipped from V and 4 bases from J, the junction kept 9 bases outside the gene matches. Germline V CDR1 and CDR2: MDHEN, SYDVKM. This CDR3 contains 15 residues.